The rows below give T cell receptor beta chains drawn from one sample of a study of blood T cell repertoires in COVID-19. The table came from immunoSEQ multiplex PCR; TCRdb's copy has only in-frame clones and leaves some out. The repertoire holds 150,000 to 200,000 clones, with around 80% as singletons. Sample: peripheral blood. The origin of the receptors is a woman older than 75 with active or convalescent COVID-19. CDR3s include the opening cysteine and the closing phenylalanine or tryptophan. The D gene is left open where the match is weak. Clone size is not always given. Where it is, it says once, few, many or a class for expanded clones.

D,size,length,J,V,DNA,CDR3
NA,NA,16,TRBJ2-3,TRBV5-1,TGCGCCAGCAGCTTGTATATCCGGGAAAGCACAGATACGCAGTATTTT,CASSLYIRESTDTQYF
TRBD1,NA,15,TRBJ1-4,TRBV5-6,TGTGCCAGCAGCTCCTCCCTGGACAGGGGTGAAAAACTGTTTTTT,CASSSSLDRGEKLFF
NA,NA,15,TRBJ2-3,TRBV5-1,TGCGCCAGCAGCTTGGGCCGAGGAGGGTCAGATACGCAGTATTTT,CASSLGRGGSDTQYF
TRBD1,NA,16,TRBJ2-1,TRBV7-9,TGTGCCAGCAGCTTAGAAGGGACAGAAGCTAGTCACGAGCAGTTCTTC,CASSLEGTEASHEQFF
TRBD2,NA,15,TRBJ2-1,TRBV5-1,TGCGCCAGCAGCCCAGGAGCGGGGGGATTTTATGAGCAGTTCTTC,CASSPGAGGFYEQFF
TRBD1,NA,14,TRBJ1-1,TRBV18,TGTGCCAGCTCAGCGGACAGGGTGCAAATTGAAGCTTTCTTT,CASSADRVQIEAFF
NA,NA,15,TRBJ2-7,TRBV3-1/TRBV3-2,TGTGCCAGCAGCCCCCGGCGACAGGCCTCCTACGAGCAGTACTTC,CASSPRRQASYEQYF
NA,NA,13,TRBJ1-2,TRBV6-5,TGTGCCAGCAATTCGGGACAAGCCTATGGCTACACCTTC,CASNSGQAYGYTF
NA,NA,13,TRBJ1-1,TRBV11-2,TGTGCCAGCAGCCTGGGGGGGGGCTCGCGAGCTTTCTTT,CASSLGGGSRAFF
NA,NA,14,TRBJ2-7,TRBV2,TGTGCCAGCAGTGAACAGGGTCCAGGATACGAGCAGTACTTC,CASSEQGPGYEQYF
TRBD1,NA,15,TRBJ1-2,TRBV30,TGTGCCTGGAGTACCTACAGGGGCCTTAACTATGGCTACACCTTC,CAWSTYRGLNYGYTF
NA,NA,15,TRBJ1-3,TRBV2,TGTGCCAGCAGCGCGGAGTCGGGTTATGGAAACACCATATATTTT,CASSAESGYGNTIYF
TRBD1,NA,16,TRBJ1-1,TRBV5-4,TGTGCCAGCAGACAGGACAGGGGGCTGGCGAACACTGAAGCTTTCTTT,CASRQDRGLANTEAFF
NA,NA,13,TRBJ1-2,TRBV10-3,TGTGCCATCTGGGGGGGGAGCGCCTATGGCTACACCTTC,CAIWGGSAYGYTF
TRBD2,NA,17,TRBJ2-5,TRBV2,TGTGCCAGCAGTTCGGGCCTGAGCGGGGGGGCGGACGAGACCCAGTACTTC,CASSSGLSGGADETQYF
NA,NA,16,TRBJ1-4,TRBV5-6,TGTGCCAGCAGCTTTTGGGGCAGTACAACTAATGAAAAACTGTTTTTT,CASSFWGSTTNEKLFF
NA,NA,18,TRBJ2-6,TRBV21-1,TGTGCCAGCAGCAAAGTTTGGGACAGGGCCTCTGGGGCCAACGTCCTGACTTTC,CASSKVWDRASGANVLTF
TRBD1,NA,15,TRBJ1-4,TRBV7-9,TGTGCCAGCAGCTTAACCGACAGGGGAGGGGAAAAACTGTTTTTT,CASSLTDRGGEKLFF
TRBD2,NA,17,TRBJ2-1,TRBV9,TGTGCCAGCAGCCCAACGACGGGACTAGCGGGGGTAAACGAGCAGTTCTTC,CASSPTTGLAGVNEQFF
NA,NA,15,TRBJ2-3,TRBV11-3,TGTGCCAGCAGCTTAGACGGGTCTGACACAGATACGCAGTATTTT,CASSLDGSDTDTQYF
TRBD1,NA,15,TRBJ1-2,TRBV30,TGTGCCTGTGGGACAGGGAGGCGTACTAACTATGGCTACACCTTC,CACGTGRRTNYGYTF
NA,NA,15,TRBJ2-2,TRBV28,TGTGCCAGCACCCGCCCAGGGGTAAACACCGGGGAGCTGTTTTTT,CASTRPGVNTGELFF
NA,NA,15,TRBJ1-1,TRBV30,TGTGCCTGGAGTGTTTGGGGGGGCCTGAACACTGAAGCTTTCTTT,CAWSVWGGLNTEAFF
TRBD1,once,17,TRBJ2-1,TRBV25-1,TGTGCCAGCAGGCCTCACCACAGGGGGCAGTCCTACAATGAGCAGTTCTTC,CASRPHHRGQSYNEQFF
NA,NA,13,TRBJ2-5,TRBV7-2,TGTGCCAGCAGCTTAGCAGGGGGAGAGACCCAGTACTTC,CASSLAGGETQYF
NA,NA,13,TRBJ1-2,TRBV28,TGTGCCAGCAGTCCCCGGACAGCATCTGGCTACACCTTC,CASSPRTASGYTF
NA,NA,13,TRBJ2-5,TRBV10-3,TGTGCCATCAGTAAACCGGGTGAAGAGACCCAGTACTTC,CAISKPGEETQYF
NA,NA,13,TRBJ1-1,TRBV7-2,TGTGCCAGCAGCTCCTACAGGAACACTGAAGCTTTCTTT,CASSSYRNTEAFF
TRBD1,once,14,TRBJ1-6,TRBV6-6,TGTGCCGGGACAGGGGGCTCCTATAATTCACCCCTCCACTTT,CAGTGGSYNSPLHF
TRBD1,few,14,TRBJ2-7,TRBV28,TGTGCCAGCAGTCGACAGGGACGGGTGTGGGAGCAGTACTTC,CASSRQGRVWEQYF
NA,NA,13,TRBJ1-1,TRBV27,TGTGCCAGCAGTCCTGGAGTAGGCACTGAAGCTTTCTTT,CASSPGVGTEAFF